The subject of this entry is one TCR beta chain. The germline V gene encodes CDR1 LNHDA and CDR2 SQIVND (reference sequence). V was cut by 6 bases and J by 5 bases, with 10 bases left in between. The CDR3 is 13 residues long. These data belong to a study of blood T cell repertoires in COVID-19. Looking at the study overall: Samples of COVID-19 (acute and convalescent) were obtained from the United States, Italy and Spain.

Authors' analysis steps: The assay estimated nucleated cells by amplifying reference gene primers. The table came from immunoSEQ multiplex PCR; TCRdb's copy has only in-frame clones and leaves some out. That table furnishes V, J and clone size, whereas the DNA furnished D and trimming. The table shows 200,000 to 300,000 clones, with 70% to 85% occurring only once. The receptor comes from a woman of 80 years or more with acute or convalescent COVID-19. Sequencing was performed on peripheral blood. This chain uses TRBV19 with TRBJ1-4; unclear D gene. CDR3 nucleotides: TGTGCCAGTAGATACCACAAGAATGAAAAACTGTTTTTT. Protein product: CASRYHKNEKLFF.